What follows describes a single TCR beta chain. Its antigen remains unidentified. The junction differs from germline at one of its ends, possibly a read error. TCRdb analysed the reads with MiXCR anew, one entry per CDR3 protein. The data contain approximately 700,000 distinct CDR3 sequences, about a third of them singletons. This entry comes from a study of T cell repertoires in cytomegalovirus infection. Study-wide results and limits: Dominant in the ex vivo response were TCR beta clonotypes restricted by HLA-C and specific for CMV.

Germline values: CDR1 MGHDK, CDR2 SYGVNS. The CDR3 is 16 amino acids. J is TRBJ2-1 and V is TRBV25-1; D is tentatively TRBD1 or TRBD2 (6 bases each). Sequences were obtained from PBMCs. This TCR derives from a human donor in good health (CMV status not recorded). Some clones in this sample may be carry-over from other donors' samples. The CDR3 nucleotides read TGTGCAAGCAGTGGCTATGGAGAGCGGAGGGACAATGAGCGGTTCTTC. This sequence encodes CASSGYGERRDNERFF.